The present T cell receptor beta chain was sequenced within a study of cytomegalovirus exposure and HLA in healthy donors. The wider study: From 150 million to 200 million T cells, an earlier analysis saw roughly 110 million unique TCR beta sequences. Study conclusions and caveats: Relative to the approximately 680-donor mean, N-insertions were reportedly fewer in an Asian-associated ancestry cluster in a later analysis. Sequencing likely generated an artifact that appeared as a cluster of highly shared sequence variants.

Trimming cost V 2 bases and J 5 bases, with 6 bases left between them. Per the germline V gene, CDR1 is SQVTM and CDR2 is ANQGSEA. The CDR3 is made up of 11 amino acids. This PCR relied on a set of 60 Vbeta primers and 13 Jbeta primers. As handled by the study authors: In a later analysis, of tens of millions of unique beta chains, roughly 11 million appeared in at least two donors. TCRdb's copy holds only in-frame clones and misses some; the assay was immunoSEQ multiplex PCR. V and J calls and clone size come straight from that table; D and trimming were deduced from the DNA. This table holds 90,000 or so clones, about 80% found once. Concerning this clone: Its antigen is still unknown.

This sequence joins TRBV29-1 and TRBJ1-2, with unresolved D. The sequenced sample was PBMCs. The clonotype was recovered from a female donor in good health and CMV-seronegative. The CDR3 here is CSVERRYGYTF. CDR3 in DNA: TGCAGCGTTGAAAGGAGGTATGGCTACACCTTC.